This is a list of T cell receptor beta chains from one sample in a study of CD8+ T cells in alopecia areata. Only in-frame clones appear in the TCRdb table, and some are missing; sequencing was by immunoSEQ multiplex PCR. Of 150,000 or so clones listed, roughly 60% were seen once; the top ten hold about 4.3%. The sequencing input was CD4+ T cells sorted from blood. These receptors originate from a human donor in good health. The CDR3 runs from the conserved cysteine through the conserved F or W. The D gene is left open where the match is weak. A row's size may be missing; if present it is once, few, many or a size class.

TRBV27	few	TRBJ2-3	NA	TGTGCCAGCAAAGACGGGAGAGCAGATACGCAGTATTTT	CASKDGRADTQYF
TRBV6-5	NA	TRBJ2-2	NA	TGTGCCAGCAGTCCCCAGGCCACCGGGGAGCTGTTTTTT	CASSPQATGELFF
TRBV2	few	TRBJ1-1	TRBD1	TGTGCCAGTGGGGGACAGTGGAACACTGAAGCTTTCTTT	CASGGQWNTEAFF
TRBV5-5	few	TRBJ2-7	NA	TGTGCCAGCAGCTCACCGGGACCTTCGGGCCACGAGCAGTACTTC	CASSSPGPSGHEQYF
TRBV4-2	NA	TRBJ1-1	NA	TGTGCCAGCAGCCTAAGAACAGCGAACACTGAAGCTTTCTTT	CASSLRTANTEAFF
TRBV29-1	few	TRBJ2-3	NA	TGCAGCGTTGAAAGCGGGCGAGCCACAGATACGCAGTATTTT	CSVESGRATDTQYF
TRBV28	NA	TRBJ1-2	NA	TGTGCCAGCAGTTTGGGGGGAACCGCTAACTATGGCTACACCTTC	CASSLGGTANYGYTF
TRBV4-1	NA	TRBJ2-6	NA	TGCGCCAGCAGCCAAATGACCCGGACGGCTGGGGCCAACGTCCTGACTTTC	CASSQMTRTAGANVLTF
TRBV15	few	TRBJ2-3	NA	TGTGCCACCAGCAGGGACCCCAGCACGCAGTATTTT	CATSRDPSTQYF
TRBV10-3	NA	TRBJ2-3	TRBD1	TGTGCCATCAGGGACAGGGGTGCTACGCAGTATTTT	CAIRDRGATQYF
TRBV27	few	TRBJ2-7	NA	TGTGCCAGCAGTCCCCCAGGACGGTACTTTGGCGAGCAGTACTTC	CASSPPGRYFGEQYF
TRBV2	NA	TRBJ2-7	TRBD2	TGTGCCAGCAGGTTTAGCGGGAGCTCCTACGAGCAGTACTTC	CASRFSGSSYEQYF
TRBV9	NA	TRBJ1-5	NA	TGTGCCAGCAGCGCCGGGGGGGTTCAGCCCCAGCATTTT	CASSAGGVQPQHF
TRBV27	once	TRBJ1-3	NA	TGTGCCAGCAGTTTATCCTCGGCCTCTGGGAACACCATATATTTT	CASSLSSASGNTIYF
TRBV5-1	NA	TRBJ1-4	TRBD1	TGCGCCAGCCGCTTTGGGGACAGTAATGAAAAACTGTTTTTT	CASRFGDSNEKLFF
TRBV25-1	NA	TRBJ1-5	TRBD1	TGTGCCAGCAGGGGACAGGATAGCAATCAGCCCCAGCATTTT	CASRGQDSNQPQHF
TRBV29-1	once	TRBJ2-2	NA	TGCAGCCCCCGTGAAGCGGGCGGGGAGCTGTTTTTT	CSPREAGGELFF
TRBV5-6	NA	TRBJ2-7	NA	TGTGCCAGCAGCTTGTTCTCGGGATTCTACGAGCAGTACTTC	CASSLFSGFYEQYF
TRBV4-1	NA	TRBJ2-2	TRBD2	TGCGCCAGCAGCCAAGATCCAAGCGGGAGCGGAACCGGGGAGCTGTTTTTT	CASSQDPSGSGTGELFF
TRBV10-3	few	TRBJ1-5	TRBD1	TGTGCCATCAGTGAGGACAGGGCCGGCAATCAGCCCCAGCATTTT	CAISEDRAGNQPQHF
TRBV7-2	NA	TRBJ2-1	NA	TGTGCCAGCACCCTTTACAGGGAAACGAGGCAGTTCTTC	CASTLYRETRQFF
TRBV10-3	NA	TRBJ1-2	TRBD1	TGTGCCATCAGTCCCACAGGGGGCCGGTATGGCTACACCTTC	CAISPTGGRYGYTF
TRBV7-8	NA	TRBJ2-5	NA	TGTGCCAGCAGCTTCGGTGGACAAGAGACCCAGTACTTC	CASSFGGQETQYF
TRBV29-1	NA	TRBJ1-1	NA	TGCAGCGTTGCCTGGGATGTGGGGCCTGCTTTCTTT	CSVAWDVGPAFF
TRBV25-1	NA	TRBJ2-5	TRBD1	TGTGCCAGCACCCAGATACAGGGGATTAAAGAGACCCAGTACTTC	CASTQIQGIKETQYF
TRBV18	NA	TRBJ1-2	NA	TGTGCCAGCTCACCACTTGACAGCTATGGCTACACCTTC	CASSPLDSYGYTF
TRBV7-9	NA	TRBJ1-5	TRBD1	TGTGCCAGCAGCGCCGGACAGGGGGCGCACGGCAATCAGCCCCAGCATTTT	CASSAGQGAHGNQPQHF
TRBV7-9	NA	TRBJ1-2	NA	TGTGCCAGCAGCTTAGCCTCATCCTACGTCTATGGCTACACCTTC	CASSLASSYVYGYTF
TRBV7-9	NA	TRBJ2-4	NA	TGTGCCAGCAGCTCCACTCGGACTTCTAACATTCAGTACTTC	CASSSTRTSNIQYF
TRBV4-1	NA	TRBJ1-1	TRBD1	TGCGCCAGCAGCCATCCGGGACAGGGCCCTGAAGCTTTCTTT	CASSHPGQGPEAFF
TRBV29-1	NA	TRBJ1-1	NA	TGCAGCGGGCTTTGGAACACTGAAGCTTTCTTT	CSGLWNTEAFF
TRBV4-1	NA	TRBJ2-2	TRBD2	TGCGCCAGCAAGTGGTCTAGCGGGGTCGCGAACACCGGGGAGCTGTTTTTT	CASKWSSGVANTGELFF
TRBV7-9	few	TRBJ1-3	NA	TGTGCCACGAGACAGGCTACTGGATCCCTTTTTTTT	CATRQATGSLFF
TRBV29-1	NA	TRBJ2-1	NA	TGCAGCGTTGAAACAAGGAGGGAACAGTTCTTC	CSVETRREQFF
TRBV6-1	NA	TRBJ1-5	TRBD1	TGTGCCATCAGTGACCAGGGGGGCAATCAGCCCCAGCATTTT	CAISDQGGNQPQHF
TRBV29-1	NA	TRBJ2-5	NA	TGCACCGCCCGTGTGACGGACGAGACCCAGTACTTC	CTARVTDETQYF
TRBV7-9	few	TRBJ2-5	TRBD2	TGTGCCAGCAGCCCCAGACTAGCGGACTTCCAAGAGACCCAGTACTTC	CASSPRLADFQETQYF
TRBV2	few	TRBJ1-5	NA	TGTGCCAGCAGTGAAGCGACAGATGATCAGCCCCAGCATTTT	CASSEATDDQPQHF
TRBV5-1	few	TRBJ2-1	TRBD2	TGCGCCAGCAGCTTGTTGGGCGGGAGTAAAGTTGAGCAGTTCTTC	CASSLLGGSKVEQFF
TRBV7-2	NA	TRBJ2-5	NA	TGTGCCAGCAGCTCCCCTACTCAGAAAGAGACCCAGTACTTC	CASSSPTQKETQYF
TRBV29-1	few	TRBJ2-7	TRBD1	TGCAGCGGGATAGACAGGGGCTTGGACGAGCAGTACTTC	CSGIDRGLDEQYF
TRBV4-1	NA	TRBJ1-1	NA	TGCGCCAGCAGCCAAGTCGTGAACACTGAAGCTTTCTTT	CASSQVVNTEAFF
TRBV5-1	NA	TRBJ1-1	NA	TGCGCCAGCAGCCCGGGAGGCGGGGAGCAAGCTTTCTTT	CASSPGGGEQAFF
TRBV9	few	TRBJ1-1	TRBD1	TGTGCCAGCAGCCCCGGACAGGGAAAAATCAGGAACACTGAAGCTTTCTTT	CASSPGQGKIRNTEAFF
TRBV6-6	few	TRBJ1-1	NA	TGTGCCAGCAAGACCTTAGGGACTTTGAACACTGAAGCTTTCTTT	CASKTLGTLNTEAFF
TRBV5-1	NA	TRBJ2-3	NA	TGCGCCAGCAGCTTGTACCAGGACGCAGATACGCAGTATTTT	CASSLYQDADTQYF
TRBV30	NA	TRBJ1-5	TRBD1	TGTGCCTGGAGTGTCGGGACAGGAAGCAATCAGCCCCAGCATTTT	CAWSVGTGSNQPQHF
TRBV2	NA	TRBJ2-2	TRBD1	TGTGCCAGCAGTCGACAGGGGTACACCGGGGAGCTGTTTTTT	CASSRQGYTGELFF